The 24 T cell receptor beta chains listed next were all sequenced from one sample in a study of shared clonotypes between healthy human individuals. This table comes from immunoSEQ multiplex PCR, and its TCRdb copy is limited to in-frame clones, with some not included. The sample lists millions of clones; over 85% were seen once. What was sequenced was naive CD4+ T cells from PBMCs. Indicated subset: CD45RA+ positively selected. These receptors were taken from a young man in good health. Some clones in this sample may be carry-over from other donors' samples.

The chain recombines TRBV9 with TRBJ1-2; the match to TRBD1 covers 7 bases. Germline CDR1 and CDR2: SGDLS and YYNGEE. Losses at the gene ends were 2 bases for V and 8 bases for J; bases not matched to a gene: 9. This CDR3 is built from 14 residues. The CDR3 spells CASSVSRGEGGYTF. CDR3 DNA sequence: TGTGCCAGCAGCGTCTCCAGGGGGGAAGGGGGCTACACCTTC.

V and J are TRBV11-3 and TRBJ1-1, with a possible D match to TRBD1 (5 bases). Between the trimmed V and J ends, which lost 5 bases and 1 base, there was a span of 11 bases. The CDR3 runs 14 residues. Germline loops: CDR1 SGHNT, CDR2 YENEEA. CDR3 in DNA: TGTGCCAGCAGCCGGGACGGAACGAACACTGAAGCTTTCTTT. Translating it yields CASSRDGTNTEAFF.

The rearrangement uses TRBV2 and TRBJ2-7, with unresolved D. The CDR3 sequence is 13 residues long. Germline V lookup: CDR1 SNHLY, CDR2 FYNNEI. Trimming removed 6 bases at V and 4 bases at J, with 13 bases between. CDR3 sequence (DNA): TGTGCCAGCAGAGACTCGGCACTTTACGAGCAGTACTTC. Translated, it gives CASRDSALYEQYF.

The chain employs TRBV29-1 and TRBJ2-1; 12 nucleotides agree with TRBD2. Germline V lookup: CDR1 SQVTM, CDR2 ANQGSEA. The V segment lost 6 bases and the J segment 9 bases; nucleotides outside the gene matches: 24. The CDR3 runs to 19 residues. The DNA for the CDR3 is TGCAGCGTCCTCAAACGGAGACTAGCGGGAGAAGGGTGGTCGAGTGAGCAGTTCTTC. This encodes CSVLKRRLAGEGWSSEQFF.

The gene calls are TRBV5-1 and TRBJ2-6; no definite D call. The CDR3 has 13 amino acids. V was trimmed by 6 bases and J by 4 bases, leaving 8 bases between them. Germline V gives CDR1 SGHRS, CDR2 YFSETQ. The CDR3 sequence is CASKFSGANVLTF. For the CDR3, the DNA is TGCGCCAGCAAGTTTTCCGGGGCCAACGTCCTGACTTTC.

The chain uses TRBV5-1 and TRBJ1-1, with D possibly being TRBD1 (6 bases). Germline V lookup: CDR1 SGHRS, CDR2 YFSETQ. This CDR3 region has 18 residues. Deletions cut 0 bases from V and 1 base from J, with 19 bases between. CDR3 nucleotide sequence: TGCGCCAGCAGCTTGGACCCCAGGGGAACTACAGCGAACACTGAAGCTTTCTTT. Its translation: CASSLDPRGTTANTEAFF.

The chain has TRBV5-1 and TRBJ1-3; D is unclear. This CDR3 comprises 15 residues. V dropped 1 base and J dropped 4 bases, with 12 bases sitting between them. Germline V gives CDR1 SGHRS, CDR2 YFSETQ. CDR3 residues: CASSLMSDSGNTIYF. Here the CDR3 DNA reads TGCGCCAGCAGCTTGATGTCAGATTCAGGAAACACCATATATTTT.

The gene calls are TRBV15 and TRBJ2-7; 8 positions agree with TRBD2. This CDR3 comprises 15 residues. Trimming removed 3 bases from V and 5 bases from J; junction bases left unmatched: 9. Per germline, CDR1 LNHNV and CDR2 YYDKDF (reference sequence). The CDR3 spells CATSRARTSFDEQYF. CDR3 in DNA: TGTGCCACCAGCAGGGCCCGGACTAGCTTCGACGAGCAGTACTTC. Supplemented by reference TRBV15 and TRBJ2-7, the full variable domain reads DAMVIQNPRYQVTQFGKPVTLSCSQTLNHNVMYWYQQKSSQAPKLLFHYYDKDFNNEADTPDNFQSRRPNTSFCFLDIRSPGLGDTAMYLCATSRARTSFDEQYFGPGTRLTVT.

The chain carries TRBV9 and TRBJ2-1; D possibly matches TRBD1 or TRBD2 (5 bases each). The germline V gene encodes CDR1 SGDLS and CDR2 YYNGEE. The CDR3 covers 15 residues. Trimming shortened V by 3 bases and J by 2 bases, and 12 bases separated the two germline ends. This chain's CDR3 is CASSAYGTTYNEQFF. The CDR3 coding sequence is TGTGCCAGCAGCGCCTACGGGACGACCTACAATGAGCAGTTCTTC.

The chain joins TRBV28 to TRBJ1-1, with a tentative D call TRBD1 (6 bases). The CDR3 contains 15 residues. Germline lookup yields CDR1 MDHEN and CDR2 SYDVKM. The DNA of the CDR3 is TGTGCTTCATTCGAGGGGGGGTCCTCCAACACTGAAGCTTTCTTT. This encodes CASFEGGSSNTEAFF.

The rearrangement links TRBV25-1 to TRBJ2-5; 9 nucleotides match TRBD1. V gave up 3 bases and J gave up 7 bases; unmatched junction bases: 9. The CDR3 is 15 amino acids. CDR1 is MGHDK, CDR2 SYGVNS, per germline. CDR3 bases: TGTGCCAGCAGTGACGTAGGACAGGGGTTTGGGACCCAGTACTTC. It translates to CASSDVGQGFGTQYF.

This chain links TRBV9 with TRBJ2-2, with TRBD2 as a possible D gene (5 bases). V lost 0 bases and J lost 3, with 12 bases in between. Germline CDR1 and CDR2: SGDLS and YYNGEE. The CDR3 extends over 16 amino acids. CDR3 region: CASSVGLGRDTGELFF. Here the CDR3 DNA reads TGTGCCAGCAGCGTAGGGCTAGGGAGAGACACCGGGGAGCTGTTTTTT.

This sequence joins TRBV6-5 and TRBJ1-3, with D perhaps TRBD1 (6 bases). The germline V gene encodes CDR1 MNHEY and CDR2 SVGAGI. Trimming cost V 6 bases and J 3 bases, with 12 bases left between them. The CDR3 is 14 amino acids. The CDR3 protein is CASRRTDVGNTIYF. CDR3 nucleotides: TGTGCCAGCAGACGGACAGACGTTGGAAACACCATATATTTT.

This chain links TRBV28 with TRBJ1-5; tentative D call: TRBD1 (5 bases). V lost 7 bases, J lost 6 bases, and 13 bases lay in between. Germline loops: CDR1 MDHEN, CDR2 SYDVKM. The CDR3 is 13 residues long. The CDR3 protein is CASTSGKGQPQHF. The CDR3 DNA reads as TGTGCCAGCACTTCAGGGAAAGGTCAGCCCCAGCATTTT.

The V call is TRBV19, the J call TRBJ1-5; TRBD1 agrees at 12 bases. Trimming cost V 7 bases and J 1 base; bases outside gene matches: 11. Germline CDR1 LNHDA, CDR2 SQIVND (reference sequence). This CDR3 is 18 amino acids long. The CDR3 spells CASKKPGQGAWSNQPQHF. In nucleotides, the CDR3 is TGTGCCAGTAAGAAACCGGGACAGGGGGCTTGGAGCAATCAGCCCCAGCATTTT.

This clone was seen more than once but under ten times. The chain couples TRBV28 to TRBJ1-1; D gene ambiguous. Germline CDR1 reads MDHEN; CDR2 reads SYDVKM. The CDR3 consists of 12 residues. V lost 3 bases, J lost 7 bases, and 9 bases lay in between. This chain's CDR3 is CASSFATDEAFF. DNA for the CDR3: TGTGCCAGCAGTTTCGCTACAGATGAAGCTTTCTTT. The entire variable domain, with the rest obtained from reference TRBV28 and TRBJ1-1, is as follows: DVKVTQSSRYLVKRTGEKVFLECVQDMDHENMFWYRQDPGLGLRLIYFSYDVKMKEKGDIPEGYSVSREKKERFSLILESASTNQTSMYLCASSFATDEAFFGQGTRLTVV.

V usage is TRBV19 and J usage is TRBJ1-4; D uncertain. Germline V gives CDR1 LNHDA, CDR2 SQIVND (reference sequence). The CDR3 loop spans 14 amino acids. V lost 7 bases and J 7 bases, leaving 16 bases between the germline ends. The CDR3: CASTRTPGSEKLFF. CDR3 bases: TGTGCCAGTACCCGGACTCCCGGAAGTGAAAAACTGTTTTTT.

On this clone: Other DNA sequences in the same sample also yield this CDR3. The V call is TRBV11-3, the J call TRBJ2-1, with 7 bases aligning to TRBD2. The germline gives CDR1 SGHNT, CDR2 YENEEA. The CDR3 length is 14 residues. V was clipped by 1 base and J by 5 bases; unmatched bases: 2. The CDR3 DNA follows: TGTGCCAGCAGCTTAGGTCTAGCGGACAATGAGCAGTTCTTC. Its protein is CASSLGLADNEQFF.

The CDR3 here is CSAIHPYEQYF. The CDR3 DNA sequence: TGCAGTGCCATACATCCCTACGAGCAGTACTTC. J is TRBJ2-7 and V is TRBV20-1; D is ambiguous. V lost 6 bases and J lost 2, with 8 bases in between. The CDR3 consists of 11 residues. CDR1 is DFQATT and CDR2 is SNEGSKA in the germline V gene (reference sequence).

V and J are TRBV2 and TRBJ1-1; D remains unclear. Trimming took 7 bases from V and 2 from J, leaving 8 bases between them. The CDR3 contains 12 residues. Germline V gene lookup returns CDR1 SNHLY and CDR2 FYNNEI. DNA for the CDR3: TGTGCCAGCAATGAGGACAACACTGAAGCTTTCTTT. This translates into CASNEDNTEAFF.

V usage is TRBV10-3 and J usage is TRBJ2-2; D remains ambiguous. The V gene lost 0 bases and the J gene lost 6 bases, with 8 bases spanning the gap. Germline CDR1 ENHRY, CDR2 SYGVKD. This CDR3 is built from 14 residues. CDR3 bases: TGTGCCATCAGTGAGTCTATAGGGCCCGGGGAGCTGTTTTTT. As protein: CAISESIGPGELFF.

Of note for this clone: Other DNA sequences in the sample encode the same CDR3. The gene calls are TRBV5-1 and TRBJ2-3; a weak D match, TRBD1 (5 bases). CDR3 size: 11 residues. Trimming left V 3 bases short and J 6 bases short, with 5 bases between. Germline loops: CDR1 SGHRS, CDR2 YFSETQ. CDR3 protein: CASSSGDTQYF. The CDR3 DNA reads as TGCGCCAGCAGCTCAGGGGATACGCAGTATTTT.

The DNA of the CDR3 is TGCGCCAGCAGCGGGGCCGGCGTCTCTGGAAACACCATATATTTT. This translates into CASSGAGVSGNTIYF. This chain connects TRBV5-1 to TRBJ1-3; D might be TRBD1 (5 bases). Germline V gives CDR1 SGHRS, CDR2 YFSETQ. The CDR3 spans 15 residues. Trimming removed 4 bases from V and 0 bases from J, with 11 bases in between.

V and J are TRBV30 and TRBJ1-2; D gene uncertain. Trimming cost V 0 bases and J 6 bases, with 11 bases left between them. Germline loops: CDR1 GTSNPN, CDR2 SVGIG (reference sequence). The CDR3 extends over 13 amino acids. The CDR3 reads CAWSVWELDGYTF. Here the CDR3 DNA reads TGTGCCTGGAGTGTATGGGAGCTGGATGGCTACACCTTC. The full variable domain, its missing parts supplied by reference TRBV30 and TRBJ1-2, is SQTIHQWPATLVQPVGSPLSLECTVEGTSNPNLYWYRQAAGRGLQLLFYSVGIGQISSEVPQNLSASRPQDRQFILSSKKLLLSDSGFYLCAWSVWELDGYTFGSGTRLTVV.